The 32 T cell receptor beta chains in this list originate from one sample, sequenced in a study of blood T cell repertoires in COVID-19. The assay was immunoSEQ multiplex PCR, and TCRdb's table has in-frame clones only and misses some. The sample records about 480,000 clones, around 89% being singletons. Specimen: peripheral blood. The receptors were gathered from a woman in her 50s with COVID-19, enrolled during active disease.

V and J are TRBV19 and TRBJ2-7, with a tentative D call TRBD2 (6 bases). Germline V gene sequence: CDR1 LNHDA, CDR2 SQIVND (reference sequence). This CDR3 is 13 amino acids long. Deletions cut 6 bases from V and 6 bases from J, with 15 bases between. CDR3 bases: TGTGCCAGTAGGCCCCTCGGGGGATCCGAGCAGTACTTC. It encodes CASRPLGGSEQYF.

This clone was counted a single time. The gene calls are TRBV11-2 and TRBJ2-1, with D unclear. CDR1 SGHAT and CDR2 FQNNGV come from the germline V gene. V was cut by 4 bases and J by 7 bases, with 2 bases left in between. The CDR3 is 10 amino acids. The CDR3 sequence: CASSSNEQFF. The CDR3 nucleotides are TGTGCCAGCAGCTCAAATGAGCAGTTCTTC.

The rearrangement links TRBV19 to TRBJ2-2, with 7 bases matching TRBD1. Unmatched junction bases numbered 6, after V lost 7 bases and J lost 1 base. CDR1 and CDR2 from the germline V gene are LNHDA and SQIVND (reference sequence). The CDR3 sequence is 15 residues long. In DNA form, the CDR3 reads TGTGCCAGTAAACAGGGGCCTTTGAACACCGGGGAGCTGTTTTTT. The encoded protein is CASKQGPLNTGELFF.

The chain has TRBV28 and TRBJ2-7; D ambiguous. Germline values: CDR1 MDHEN, CDR2 SYDVKM. The CDR3 length is 12 residues. Trimming shortened V by 1 base and J by 2 bases, and 3 bases separated the two germline ends. The CDR3 loop is CASSLLAYEQYF. The CDR3 DNA reads as TGTGCCAGCAGTTTATTAGCCTACGAGCAGTACTTC.

The J gene is TRBJ2-1, the V gene TRBV30; 13 positions agree with TRBD2. Germline lookup yields CDR1 GTSNPN and CDR2 SVGIG (reference sequence). The CDR3 length is 19 residues. V shed 3 bases, J shed 0 bases, and the junction held 11 bases outside the gene matches. DNA for the CDR3: TGTGCCTGGAGCGCCCTGGGACTAGCGGGGAGCTACTCCTACAATGAGCAGTTCTTC. This codes for CAWSALGLAGSYSYNEQFF.

The gene calls are TRBV27 and TRBJ1-2, with 7 nucleotides matching TRBD1. Germline assignment: CDR1 MNHEY and CDR2 SMNVEV (reference sequence). The CDR3 is 13 amino acids. V lost 3 bases, J lost 8 bases, and 6 bases stayed unmatched. CDR3 region: CASSFTGDNGYTF. The CDR3 nucleotides are TGTGCCAGCAGTTTTACAGGGGATAACGGCTACACCTTC.

The chain joins TRBV2 to TRBJ1-3; 8 bases are shared with TRBD1. The length of the CDR3 is 15 residues. Germline V gene lookup returns CDR1 SNHLY and CDR2 FYNNEI. With 6 bases clipped from V and 2 bases from J, the junction kept 6 bases outside the gene matches. CDR3 loop: CASRVDRAAGNTIYF. The CDR3 coding sequence is TGTGCCAGCAGGGTGGACAGGGCGGCTGGAAACACCATATATTTT.

V is TRBV9 and J is TRBJ1-4; D possibly corresponds to TRBD1 (6 bases). V was shortened by 1 base and J by 4 bases, with 8 bases between the two germline ends. The CDR3 loop spans 14 amino acids. Germline V CDR1 and CDR2: SGDLS, YYNGEE. CDR3 protein: CASSVTGINEKLFF. The CDR3 nucleotides read TGTGCCAGCAGCGTAACAGGGATTAATGAAAAACTGTTTTTT.

This clone has a handful of counts. V usage is TRBV18 and J usage is TRBJ2-5; TRBD1 might be the D (5 bases). The V gene's germline CDR1 is KGHSH and CDR2 LQKENI. CDR3 size: 14 residues. The V end lost 2 bases, the J end lost 3 bases, and 10 bases lay between the germline ends. This CDR3 reads CASSPRPTEETQYF. The CDR3, as DNA: TGTGCCAGCTCACCAAGGCCGACAGAAGAGACCCAGTACTTC.

The V and J genes are TRBV11-3 and TRBJ1-1; D not certain. V lost 1 base to trimming and J lost 6 bases, with 15 bases between them. This CDR3 comprises 15 residues. In germline, CDR1 is SGHNT, CDR2 YENEEA. CDR3 amino acids: CASSLGGDPRAEAFF. The CDR3 DNA follows: TGTGCCAGCAGCTTAGGGGGAGACCCGAGGGCTGAAGCTTTCTTT.

The CDR3 region has the DNA TGTGCCAGCAGCTTCTCGGGACAGCTCCAAGAGACCCAGTACTTC. It is translated as CASSFSGQLQETQYF. The rearrangement uses TRBV7-2 and TRBJ2-5, with 7 bases lining up with TRBD1. CDR3 size: 15 residues. In germline, CDR1 is SGHTA, CDR2 FQGNSA. The ends lost 3 bases at V and 1 base at J; junction bases unmatched: 5.

This chain links TRBV5-1 with TRBJ1-1, with D possibly TRBD1 on 6 matching bases. CDR3 length: 15 amino acids. Germline V CDR1 and CDR2: SGHRS, YFSETQ. Between the trimmed V and J ends, which lost 4 bases and 4 bases, there was a span of 17 bases. DNA of the CDR3: TGCGCCAGCAGCCTGGACAGCGGGCGGGTCACTGAAGCTTTCTTT. It is translated as CASSLDSGRVTEAFF. The complete variable domain, with remaining parts taken from reference TRBV5-1 and TRBJ1-1, reads KAGVTQTPRYLIKTRGQQVTLSCSPISGHRSVSWYQQTPGQGLQFLFEYFSETQRNKGNFPGRFSGRQFSNSRSEMNVSTLELGDSALYLCASSLDSGRVTEAFFGQGTRLTVV.

The CDR3 spells CASRSGTQNTEAFF. CDR3 DNA sequence: TGCGCCAGCAGGTCCGGGACACAGAACACTGAAGCTTTCTTT. This rearrangement joins TRBV5-1 to TRBJ1-1, with D maybe TRBD1 (6 bases). Trimming took off 5 bases at V and 1 base at J, with 12 bases between the two ends. Germline lookup yields CDR1 SGHRS and CDR2 YFSETQ. CDR3 length equals 14 residues. Together with reference TRBV5-1 and TRBJ1-1, the CDR3 gives the full variable domain: KAGVTQTPRYLIKTRGQQVTLSCSPISGHRSVSWYQQTPGQGLQFLFEYFSETQRNKGNFPGRFSGRQFSNSRSEMNVSTLELGDSALYLCASRSGTQNTEAFFGQGTRLTVV.

The chain joins TRBV14 to TRBJ2-7; 7 bases align to TRBD1. CDR3 length: 14 amino acids. The V gene's germline CDR1 is SGHDN and CDR2 FVKESK. The CDR3: CAQPSRDSSYEQYF. The CDR3 DNA reads TGTGCGCAGCCAAGCCGGGACAGTTCCTACGAGCAGTACTTC.

The chain employs TRBV10-3 and TRBJ2-7, with unresolved D. Germline V gene sequence: CDR1 ENHRY, CDR2 SYGVKD. The CDR3 extends over 13 amino acids. V lost 5 bases and J lost 1, with 9 bases in between. The DNA of the CDR3 is TGTGCCATCAGTTTGACTGCATCCTACGAGCAGTACTTC. The encoded protein is CAISLTASYEQYF.

The rearrangement joins TRBV27 to TRBJ1-1; D is unresolved. Germline V gene data show CDR1 as MNHEY and CDR2 as SMNVEV (reference sequence). The CDR3 is 12 residues long. V lost 6 bases to trimming and J lost 1 base, with 6 bases between them. CDR3 in DNA: TGTGCCAGCAGATCAGGGAACACTGAAGCTTTCTTT. It encodes CASRSGNTEAFF.

The rearrangement links TRBV18 to TRBJ1-1, with D hard to call. Trimming removed 3 bases from V and 0 bases from J, with 11 bases in between. Germline V gives CDR1 KGHSH, CDR2 LQKENI. This CDR3 contains 15 residues. This CDR3 is CASSPPSPMNTEAFF. CDR3 sequence (DNA): TGTGCCAGCTCACCTCCATCCCCAATGAACACTGAAGCTTTCTTT.

The rearrangement uses TRBV11-3 and TRBJ2-3; D ambiguous. The germline gives CDR1 SGHNT, CDR2 YENEEA. Deletions cut 0 bases from V and 2 bases from J, with 12 bases between. The CDR3 covers 16 residues. The CDR3 DNA reads as TGTGCCAGCAGCTTAGATCGGAGTCACCCCACAGATACGCAGTATTTT. Translating it yields CASSLDRSHPTDTQYF.

This chain connects TRBV3-1 (or the pseudogene TRBV3-2) to TRBJ1-2; 7 nucleotides agree with TRBD1. CDR1 and CDR2 (germline): LGHDT, YNNKEL (reference sequence). This CDR3 is built from 18 residues. The ends lost 3 bases at V and 3 bases at J; junction bases unmatched: 16. DNA of the CDR3: TGTGCCAGCAGCCAGAGGGGGCGTACTCAGGGGGGTGACTATGGCTACACCTTC. As protein: CASSQRGRTQGGDYGYTF.

The table lists this clone with a count of one. The rearrangement links TRBV7-8 to TRBJ2-3; maybe TRBD1 (6 bases). Germline CDR1 and CDR2: SGHVS and FQNEAQ. V was pared by 3 bases and J by 0 bases, with 7 bases between. This CDR3 has 14 amino acids. The CDR3 DNA reads TGTGCCAGCAGCTTCAGGGGAAGCACAGATACGCAGTATTTT. It specifies CASSFRGSTDTQYF.

The V gene is TRBV11-2, the J gene TRBJ2-7; D might be TRBD2 (6 bases). V was shortened by 2 bases and J by 2 bases, with 10 bases between the two germline ends. Looked up from germline, CDR1 is SGHAT and CDR2 is FQNNGV. The CDR3 runs 14 residues. The CDR3 sequence is CASSLYPSAYEQYF. CDR3 nucleotides: TGTGCCAGCAGCTTATATCCTAGCGCCTACGAGCAGTACTTC.

This clone has only a few counts. The gene calls are TRBV20-1 and TRBJ2-3, with 10 bases fitting TRBD2. This CDR3 comprises 14 residues. Trimming at V came to 3 bases and at J to 3 bases, leaving 3 bases not matched to a gene. Germline V gene data show CDR1 as DFQATT and CDR2 as SNEGSKA (reference sequence). Written as DNA, the CDR3 is TGCAGTGCTAGTAGCGGGAGGAAAACAGATACGCAGTATTTT. Translation: CSASSGRKTDTQYF.

The rearrangement joins TRBV18 to TRBJ1-1, with TRBD1 matching over 7 bases. Trimming removed 6 bases from V and 4 bases from J; junction bases left unmatched: 5. The CDR3 extends over 13 amino acids. CDR1 and CDR2 (germline): KGHSH, LQKENI. The CDR3 DNA sequence: TGTGCCAGCTCGTCAGGGGGAAGCACTGAAGCTTTCTTT. Protein: CASSSGGSTEAFF.

This clone was detected once. The V gene is TRBV5-1, the J gene TRBJ1-4; 7 bases match TRBD1. The germline CDR1 and CDR2 sequences are SGHRS and YFSETQ. The CDR3 is 14 amino acids. Trimming took 4 bases from V and 8 from J; bases not matched to a gene: 8. The DNA for the CDR3 is TGCGCCAGCAGCCACCAGGGGGAGGCCGAAAAACTGTTTTTT. Its protein is CASSHQGEAEKLFF.

The chain uses TRBV5-1 and TRBJ1-4, with TRBD1 as a possible D gene (6 bases). This CDR3 has 14 residues. The V and J ends lost 4 bases and 2 bases respectively, with 9 bases between them. The germline V gene has CDR1 SGHRS and CDR2 YFSETQ. The CDR3 is CASSPDSTNEKLFF. In DNA form, the CDR3 reads TGCGCCAGCAGCCCGGACAGCACTAATGAAAAACTGTTTTTT.

The CDR3 DNA reads TGCGCCAGCAGCCGTGGGACAGGGCATGAAAAACTGTTTTTT. Amino acids: CASSRGTGHEKLFF. The chain is built from TRBV5-1 and TRBJ1-4; 9 bases map to TRBD1. This CDR3 is 14 amino acids long. V shed 4 bases and J 6 bases; nucleotides not matched to a gene: 4. CDR1 SGHRS and CDR2 YFSETQ come from the germline V gene.

The chain links TRBV2 to TRBJ2-7, with TRBD1 as a possible D gene (5 bases). Germline lookup yields CDR1 SNHLY and CDR2 FYNNEI. The CDR3 length is 15 residues. Trimming stripped 6 bases from V and 4 bases from J, with 19 bases between. Written as DNA, the CDR3 is TGTGCCAGCAGATTCCGGCTACTCCACAGGTACGAGCAGTACTTC. Translation gives CASRFRLLHRYEQYF.

This rearrangement joins TRBV7-2 to TRBJ2-2; D perhaps matches TRBD1 (5 bases). The CDR3 runs 15 residues. The V gene's germline CDR1 is SGHTA and CDR2 FQGNSA. With 2 bases removed from V and 4 bases from J, the gap between germline ends came to 11 bases. In DNA, the CDR3 is TGTGCCAGCAGCTTAATAGGGGCGGCCACCGGGGAGCTGTTTTTT. Amino acids: CASSLIGAATGELFF.

This chain joins TRBV29-1 and TRBJ1-1; TRBD1 might be the D (6 bases). Looked up from germline, CDR1 is SQVTM and CDR2 is ANQGSEA. The CDR3 length is 13 residues. Deletions cut 7 bases from V and 4 bases from J, with 16 bases between. The CDR3 DNA reads as TGCAGCGGGGCACAGGGCAGCGGCACTGAAGCTTTCTTT. Protein sequence: CSGAQGSGTEAFF.

The rearrangement links TRBV5-1 to TRBJ2-7, with 9 bases matching TRBD1. The CDR3 extends over 14 amino acids. V gave up 2 bases and J gave up 4 bases; unmatched junction bases: 4. Germline CDR1 reads SGHRS; CDR2 reads YFSETQ. The CDR3 sequence: CASSFGTGWYEQYF. The CDR3 DNA follows: TGCGCCAGCAGCTTCGGGACAGGGTGGTACGAGCAGTACTTC.

The V and J genes are TRBV9 and TRBJ1-3; no reliable D call. Germline V gene sequence: CDR1 SGDLS, CDR2 YYNGEE. V lost 1 base, J lost 3 bases, and 11 bases lay in between. There are 15 residues in the CDR3. DNA of the CDR3: TGTGCCAGCAGCGTAATACCCGATAGTGGAAACACCATATATTTT. It yields the protein CASSVIPDSGNTIYF.

This chain joins TRBV29-1 and TRBJ1-1, with 8 nucleotides matching TRBD1. The germline V gene has CDR1 SQVTM and CDR2 ANQGSEA. The V segment lost 7 bases and the J segment 1 base; nucleotides outside the gene matches: 2. The CDR3 runs to 12 residues. CDR3 in DNA: TGCAGCGCCGACAGGGGGAACACTGAAGCTTTCTTT. It codes for CSADRGNTEAFF.